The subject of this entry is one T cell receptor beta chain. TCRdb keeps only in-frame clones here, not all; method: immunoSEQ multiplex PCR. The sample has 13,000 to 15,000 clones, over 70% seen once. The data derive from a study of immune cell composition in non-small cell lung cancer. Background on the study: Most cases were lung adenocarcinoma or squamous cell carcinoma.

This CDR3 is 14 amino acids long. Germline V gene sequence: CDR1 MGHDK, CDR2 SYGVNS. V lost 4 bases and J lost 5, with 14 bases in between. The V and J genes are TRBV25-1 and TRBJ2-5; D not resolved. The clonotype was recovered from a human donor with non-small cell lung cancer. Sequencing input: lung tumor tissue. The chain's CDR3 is CASSGSLSYETQYF. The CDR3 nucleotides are TGTGCCAGCAGTGGGAGTCTTAGCTACGAGACCCAGTACTTC.